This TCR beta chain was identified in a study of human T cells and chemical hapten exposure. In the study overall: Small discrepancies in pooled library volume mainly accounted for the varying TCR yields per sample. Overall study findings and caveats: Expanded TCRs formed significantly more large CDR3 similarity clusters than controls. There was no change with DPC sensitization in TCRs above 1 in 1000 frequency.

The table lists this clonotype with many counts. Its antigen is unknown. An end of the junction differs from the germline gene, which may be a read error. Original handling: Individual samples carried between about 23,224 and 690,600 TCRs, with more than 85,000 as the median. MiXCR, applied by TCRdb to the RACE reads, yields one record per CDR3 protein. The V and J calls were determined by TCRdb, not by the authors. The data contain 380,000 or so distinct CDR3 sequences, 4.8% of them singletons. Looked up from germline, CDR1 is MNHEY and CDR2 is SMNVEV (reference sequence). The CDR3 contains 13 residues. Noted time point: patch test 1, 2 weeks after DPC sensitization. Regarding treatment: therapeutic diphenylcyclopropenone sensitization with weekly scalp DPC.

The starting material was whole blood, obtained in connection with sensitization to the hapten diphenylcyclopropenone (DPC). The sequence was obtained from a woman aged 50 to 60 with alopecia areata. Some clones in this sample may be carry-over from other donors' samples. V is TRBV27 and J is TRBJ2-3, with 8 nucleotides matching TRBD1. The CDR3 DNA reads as TGTGCCAGCAGTCCGACCCGGGACAGGCTTGGGGATTTT. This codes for CASSPTRDRLGDF.